One and the same sample provided the 30 T cell receptor beta chains below, sequenced in a study of regulatory T cells in long-lasting Graves disease. Combining iRepertoire HTBI primers with Arm-PCR of CDR3 regions, the authors built TCR beta libraries. TCRdb independently ran MiXCR on the multiplex PCR reads; one entry per CDR3 protein. This table holds hundreds of thousands of distinct CDR3 sequences, about 13% found once. The time point: newly diagnosed GD, antithyroid drugs for less than 3 months. Following extraction of RNA from PBMCs, that RNA was used to make the TCR library. The same data also contributed to another study, on T cells in Graves' hyperthyroidism and ophthalmopathy.

This material consisted of peripheral blood mononuclear cells (PBMCs), taken at new diagnosis, from a patient treated with antithyroid drugs. The receptors were gathered from a man younger than 45 with Graves disease.

The V and J genes are TRBV27 and TRBJ2-7, with a possible D match to TRBD2 (5 bases). The CDR3 length is 13 residues. Per the germline V gene, CDR1 is MNHEY and CDR2 is SMNVEV (reference sequence). Trimming shortened V by 5 bases and J by 1 base, and 9 bases separated the two germline ends. The CDR3 coding sequence is TGTGCCAGCAGTATAGCGTTATCCTACGAGCAGTACTTC. This gives the protein CASSIALSYEQYF.

This clonotype showed up just a few times. The V gene is TRBV18, the J gene TRBJ2-7; TRBD1 matches at 8 bases. V was clipped by 0 bases and J by 5 bases; unmatched bases: 9. CDR3 length equals 16 residues. CDR1 is KGHSH and CDR2 is LQKENI in the germline V gene. The CDR3 sequence is CASSPPVQGARDEQYF. The CDR3, as DNA: TGTGCCAGCTCACCACCGGTGCAGGGGGCGCGAGACGAGCAGTACTTC. Combining the CDR3 with reference TRBV18 and TRBJ2-7 gives the whole variable domain NAGVMQNPRHLVRRRGQEARLRCSPMKGHSHVYWYRQLPEEGLKFMVYLQKENIIDESGMPKERFSAEFPKEGPSILRIQQVVRGDSAAYFCASSPPVQGARDEQYFGPGTRLTVT.

This clonotype was detected many times. The rearrangement joins TRBV12-3 or TRBV12-4 to TRBJ1-4; no reliable D call. Trimming removed 5 bases from V and 6 bases from J, with 10 bases in between. CDR3 length equals 13 residues. This chain's CDR3 is CASSTGVDEKLFF. CDR3 coding DNA: TGTGCCAGCAGTACGGGAGTTGATGAAAAACTGTTTTTT.

The rearrangement links TRBV27 to TRBJ1-2, with no clear D. The CDR3 consists of 13 residues. Per the germline V gene, CDR1 is MNHEY and CDR2 is SMNVEV (reference sequence). V was pared by 3 bases and J by 8 bases, with 13 bases between. CDR3 sequence: CASSLGGLDGYTF. The CDR3 DNA reads as TGTGCCAGCAGTTTGGGAGGATTAGACGGCTACACCTTC.

The CDR3 protein is CASSLPGAGNTIYF. Here the CDR3 DNA reads TGCGCCAGCAGCTTGCCCGGCGCCGGAAACACCATATATTTT. V and J are TRBV5-1 and TRBJ1-3; D remains ambiguous. The V and J ends lost 1 base and 4 bases respectively, with 9 bases between them. CDR1 and CDR2 (germline): SGHRS, YFSETQ. The CDR3 runs to 14 residues.

This clonotype was seen ten or more times. This sequence joins TRBV2 and TRBJ1-5; perhaps TRBD1 as D (6 bases). Germline CDR1 SNHLY, CDR2 FYNNEI. This CDR3 has 18 residues. V lost 4 bases, J lost 1 base, and 20 bases lay in between. Here the CDR3 reads CASSVPDQGYGSNQPQHF. The CDR3 nucleotides read TGTGCCAGCAGTGTCCCCGACCAGGGGTACGGGAGCAATCAGCCCCAGCATTTT.

This clonotype was detected a few times. A read error may be the cause here, since a much bigger clone is one base away. The V gene is TRBV7-2, the J gene TRBJ2-5; 12 nucleotides match TRBD1. The CDR3 totals 17 residues. Germline V gene data show CDR1 as SGHTA and CDR2 as FQGNSA. With V trimmed by 0 bases and J by 5 bases, 7 bases remained unmatched. The CDR3 reads CASSLAGDRGHRETQYF. CDR3 DNA: TGTGCCAGCAGCTTAGCGGGGGACAGGGGGCACCGGGAGACCCAGTACTTC.

This clonotype has a count of ten or more. The chain recombines TRBV19 with TRBJ2-3; TRBD2 aligns across 10 bases. J was trimmed by 4 bases and V by 6 bases; bases with no gene match: 7. This CDR3 has 15 amino acids. Germline CDR1 is LNHDA and CDR2 is SQIVND (reference sequence). CDR3 sequence (DNA): TGTGCCAGTAGGCACACTAGCGGGATTGCAGATACGCAGTATTTT. This sequence encodes CASRHTSGIADTQYF.

This clonotype showed up many times. V usage is TRBV19 and J usage is TRBJ1-6, with unresolved D. This CDR3 is 16 amino acids long. Germline-derived CDR1 and CDR2 are LNHDA and SQIVND (reference sequence). V was trimmed by 6 bases and J by 7 bases, leaving 19 bases between them. The CDR3 region is CASRAAASRLNSPLHF. CDR3 bases: TGTGCCAGTAGGGCCGCAGCTTCCCGACTGAATTCACCCCTCCACTTT.

This clonotype was seen repeatedly, ten times or more. The gene calls are TRBV30 and TRBJ2-7; 8 nucleotides agree with TRBD1. Germline CDR1 reads GTSNPN; CDR2 reads SVGIG (reference sequence). J lost 2 bases, V lost 2 bases, and 8 bases had no gene match. The CDR3 extends over 15 amino acids. The CDR3 DNA follows: TGTGCCTGGAGTCCAGGGGGCGGGATTACCTACGAGCAGTACTTC. It is translated as CAWSPGGGITYEQYF.

The rearrangement joins TRBV19 to TRBJ1-2; D gene ambiguous. V was clipped by 7 bases and J by 7 bases, with 13 bases between them. Germline CDR1 and CDR2: LNHDA and SQIVND (reference sequence). The CDR3 is 12 residues long. The DNA for the CDR3 is TGTGCCAGTACTACCACAAGGCTTGGCTACACCTTC. Its translation: CASTTTRLGYTF.

The chain is built from TRBV3-1 and TRBJ1-5; D unclear. V was shortened by 3 bases and J by 0 bases, with 12 bases between the two germline ends. CDR1 and CDR2 (germline): LGHDT, YNNKEL (reference sequence). The CDR3 loop spans 16 amino acids. CDR3 sequence (DNA): TGTGCCAGCAGCCACGGAGAGGTTCATAGCAATCAGCCCCAGCATTTT. It yields the protein CASSHGEVHSNQPQHF.

Regarding this clonotype: Just one base apart from a much larger clone, this may be a read error. Written as DNA, the CDR3 is TGCAGCCGACTAGCGGGAGGGCCGATTACTTACAATGAGCAGTTCTTC. Its translation: CSRLAGGPITYNEQFF. This chain uses TRBV20-1 with TRBJ2-1; 14 bases align to TRBD2. This CDR3 is built from 16 residues. Germline V lookup: CDR1 DFQATT, CDR2 SNEGSKA (reference sequence).

The chain joins TRBV14 to TRBJ1-2, with 7 bases identical to TRBD1. The germline V gene has CDR1 SGHDN and CDR2 FVKESK. The trim removed 1 base at V and 1 base at J, leaving 3 bases unmatched. The CDR3 is made up of 15 amino acids. The CDR3 loop is CASSQGGTDNYGYTF. In nucleotides, the CDR3 is TGTGCCAGCAGCCAAGGGGGGACAGATAACTATGGCTACACCTTC.

This clonotype was counted between two and nine times. This rearrangement joins TRBV10-3 to TRBJ1-5, with TRBD1 as a possible D gene (6 bases). The length of the CDR3 is 13 residues. Germline loops: CDR1 ENHRY, CDR2 SYGVKD. V was shortened by 6 bases and J by 7 bases, with 13 bases between the two germline ends. The CDR3, as DNA: TGTGCCATCAGGGGGGCAGGGCAGCAGCCCCAGCATTTT. As protein: CAIRGAGQQPQHF.

This clonotype came up many times. The rearrangement joins TRBV6-1 to TRBJ2-5, with TRBD1 matching 7 bases. Trimming cost V 6 bases and J 5 bases; bases outside gene matches: 9. The CDR3 length is 14 residues. The germline gives CDR1 MNHNS, CDR2 SASEGT. CDR3 nucleotides: TGTGCCAGCAGCTCATCTACAGGGGCCGAGACCCAGTACTTC. Protein product: CASSSSTGAETQYF.

The chain has TRBV10-2 and TRBJ2-3; tentative D call: TRBD2 (5 bases). There are 13 residues in the CDR3. Trimming removed 8 bases from V and 1 base from J, with 10 bases in between. CDR1 WSHSY and CDR2 SAAADI come from the germline V gene. CDR3 bases: TGCGCCAGCGTAGGGAGAGGCACAGATACGCAGTATTTT. Amino acids: CASVGRGTDTQYF.

This clonotype was counted many times. V gene TRBV6-4 combines with J gene TRBJ2-6; 7 nucleotides line up with TRBD1. Germline V gene lookup returns CDR1 MRHNA and CDR2 SNTAGT. The trim removed 0 bases at V and 0 bases at J, leaving 5 bases unmatched. The CDR3 covers 18 residues. The DNA for the CDR3 is TGTGCCAGCAGTGACTCAAGACAGGGCCTCTCTGGGGCCAACGTCCTGACTTTC. It yields the protein CASSDSRQGLSGANVLTF.

This clonotype was counted only a few times. The genes are TRBV6-2 or TRBV6-3 and TRBJ1-1, with a possible D match to TRBD1 (5 bases). V lost 1 base and J lost 1, with 13 bases in between. Germline V gene sequence: CDR1 MNHEY, CDR2 SVGEGT. The CDR3 contains 16 residues. CDR3 DNA: TGTGCCAGCAGTTACTACCCAGGGAGGGCGAACACTGAAGCTTTCTTT. Protein product: CASSYYPGRANTEAFF.

This clonotype was seen many times. The junction departs from germline at one end; a sequencing error may be responsible. The chain couples TRBV18 to TRBJ1-1; unclear D gene. This CDR3 has 14 amino acids. Germline V CDR1 and CDR2: KGHSH, LQKENI. In DNA form, the CDR3 reads TGCGCCAGCAGTCCCAGGAGAGAGAACACTGAAGCTTTCTTT. It is translated as CASSPRRENTEAFF.

This clonotype was observed a handful of times. The chain couples TRBV19 to TRBJ2-2; 16 bases line up with TRBD2. V was clipped by 9 bases and J by 6 bases; unmatched bases: 25. From germline, CDR1 is LNHDA and CDR2 SQIVND (reference sequence). The CDR3 is 22 amino acids. The CDR3 sequence: CASQGRTHLSGTSGRVAGELFF. CDR3 sequence (DNA): TGTGCCAGCCAGGGCAGGACCCACCTTTCGGGGACTAGCGGGAGGGTCGCCGGGGAGCTGTTTTTT. The complete variable domain, with remaining parts taken from reference TRBV19 and TRBJ2-2, reads DGGITQSPKYLFRKEGQNVTLSCEQNLNHDAMYWYRQDPGQGLRLIYYSQIVNDFQKGDIAEGYSVSREKKESFPLTVTSAQKNPTAFYLCASQGRTHLSGTSGRVAGELFFGEGSRLTVL.

The V call is TRBV18, the J call TRBJ2-4; possibly TRBD1 or TRBD2 for D (5 bases each). CDR3 length: 16 residues. CDR1 and CDR2 from the germline V gene are KGHSH and LQKENI. Trimming shortened V by 2 bases and J by 0 bases, and 11 bases separated the two germline ends. CDR3 DNA sequence: TGTGCCAGCTCACCAGCTAGCCAGGGAGCCAAAAACATTCAGTACTTC. It specifies CASSPASQGAKNIQYF.

In this sample, this clonotype turned up many times. V is TRBV24-1 and J is TRBJ2-1, with 8 positions matching TRBD1. V was clipped by 3 bases and J by 7 bases; unmatched bases: 10. CDR1 is KGHDR, CDR2 SFDVKD, per germline. The CDR3 has 16 amino acids. The CDR3 region is CATSDPTGVRKNEQFF. The CDR3 DNA sequence: TGTGCCACCAGTGATCCGACAGGGGTGAGAAAAAATGAGCAGTTCTTC.

This clonotype showed up many times. The genes are TRBV27 and TRBJ1-5, with TRBD1 identical over 9 bases. From germline, CDR1 is MNHEY and CDR2 SMNVEV (reference sequence). CDR3 length equals 14 residues. Trimming removed 4 bases from V and 6 bases from J; junction bases left unmatched: 4. The CDR3 spells CASSWTGATQPQHF. CDR3 nucleotide sequence: TGTGCCAGCAGTTGGACAGGGGCGACTCAGCCCCAGCATTTT.

This chain links TRBV29-1 with TRBJ2-5, with 7 bases aligning to TRBD1. This CDR3 is 15 amino acids long. With V trimmed by 6 bases and J by 7 bases, 17 bases remained unmatched. Germline assignment: CDR1 SQVTM and CDR2 ANQGSEA. CDR3 DNA sequence: TGCAGCGTCCGGGACAGCATCTTTGGGGGTGGGACCCAGTACTTC. Amino acid sequence: CSVRDSIFGGGTQYF.

Remarks on this clonotype: This could be a read error, since a much larger clone is one nucleotide away. This chain uses TRBV6-1 with TRBJ1-1; D is perhaps TRBD1 (5 bases). CDR1 is MNHNS, CDR2 SASEGT, per germline. The CDR3 runs to 13 residues. The CDR3 reads CTSSEEGHLEAFF. The DNA of the CDR3 is TGTACCAGCAGTGAAGAAGGACATCTCGAAGCTTTCTTT.

The chain combines TRBV19 with TRBJ1-2; 7 nucleotides match TRBD1. Losses at the gene ends were 2 bases for V and 6 bases for J; bases not matched to a gene: 12. CDR3 length: 16 residues. Germline V gene data show CDR1 as LNHDA and CDR2 as SQIVND (reference sequence). Written as DNA, the CDR3 is TGTGCCAGTAGTATATTTCCCGGGACAGCACCTAATGGCTACACCTTC. Translated: CASSIFPGTAPNGYTF.

This clonotype was recorded a few times. The chain links TRBV6-1 to TRBJ2-7; D not certain. V gave up 3 bases and J gave up 3 bases, with 9 bases separating them. Germline CDR1 is MNHNS and CDR2 is SASEGT. CDR3 length: 13 residues. CDR3 DNA sequence: TGTGCCAGCAGTGAGGGTCAGTACTACGAGCAGTACTTC. This codes for CASSEGQYYEQYF.

This clonotype was seen at least ten times. The CDR3 sequence: CAIGGFMNTEAFF. DNA for the CDR3: TGTGCCATCGGGGGCTTTATGAACACTGAAGCTTTCTTT. This chain uses TRBV10-3 with TRBJ1-1; a possible D gene is TRBD1 (6 bases). The CDR3 consists of 13 residues. Germline assignment: CDR1 ENHRY and CDR2 SYGVKD. With 8 bases removed from V and 0 bases from J, the gap between germline ends came to 10 bases.

The rearrangement links TRBV27 to TRBJ2-7; 9 bases line up with TRBD1. This CDR3 contains 13 residues. Germline CDR1 reads MNHEY; CDR2 reads SMNVEV (reference sequence). V shed 8 bases and J 4 bases; nucleotides not matched to a gene: 6. This chain's CDR3 is CASGDRGYYEQYF. Written as DNA, the CDR3 is TGTGCCAGCGGAGACAGGGGGTATTACGAGCAGTACTTC.